Shown below are 14 T cell receptor beta chains from a single sample sequenced in a study of cytomegalovirus exposure and HLA in healthy donors. Primers for the PCR totalled 60 Vbeta and 13 Jbeta. Generated by immunoSEQ multiplex PCR, the TCRdb table keeps only in-frame clones and is missing some. The repertoire has about 140,000 clones, 80% of them found once; the top ten carry approximately 14%. Specimen: PBMCs. The receptors come from a woman between 35 and 50 years old in good health and CMV-seronegative.

This clone was counted a single time. The chain employs TRBV19 and TRBJ1-1; D not certain. CDR1 and CDR2 (germline): LNHDA, SQIVND (reference sequence). V was trimmed by 4 bases and J by 4 bases, leaving 13 bases between them. The CDR3 has 14 amino acids. DNA of the CDR3: TGTGCCAGTAGTAGCCGTGTTGGTAGCACTGAAGCTTTCTTT. It translates to CASSSRVGSTEAFF.

The CDR3 is CASSVLQTGLDTEAFF. As DNA, the CDR3 is TGTGCCAGCAGTGTCCTCCAAACAGGGTTGGACACTGAAGCTTTCTTT. J is TRBJ1-1 and V is TRBV27; perhaps TRBD1 as D (6 bases). This CDR3 is 16 amino acids long. Germline CDR1 and CDR2: MNHEY and SMNVEV (reference sequence). Trimming stripped 5 bases from V and 3 bases from J, with 19 bases between.

This clone came up once. This chain connects TRBV30 to TRBJ1-2, with D tentatively TRBD1 (6 bases). Germline CDR1 GTSNPN, CDR2 SVGIG (reference sequence). The CDR3 runs to 13 residues. V gave up 5 bases and J gave up 8 bases, with 18 bases separating them. The chain's CDR3 is CAWDSGGSWGYTF. The CDR3 DNA reads TGTGCCTGGGACTCGGGGGGCTCGTGGGGCTACACCTTC.

The CDR3 nucleotides read TGCGCCAGCAGAGGAACCGACAGGTCGAACACTGAAGCTTTCTTT. This gives the protein CASRGTDRSNTEAFF. The chain is built from TRBV5-1 and TRBJ1-1, with a tentative D call TRBD1 (6 bases). Trimming cost V 5 bases and J 1 base, with 15 bases left between them. CDR3 length equals 15 residues. The V gene's germline CDR1 is SGHRS and CDR2 YFSETQ.

The V call is TRBV7-9, the J call TRBJ2-1; tentatively, D is TRBD2 (6 bases). Germline lookup yields CDR1 SEHNR and CDR2 FQNEAQ (reference sequence). Trimming took 4 bases from V and 8 from J, leaving 12 bases between them. The CDR3 covers 13 residues. The CDR3 region has the DNA TGTGCCAGCAGCTACCGGAGGGCCTATGAGCAGTTCTTC. Amino acids: CASSYRRAYEQFF.

This clone was detected once. The chain is built from TRBV7-6 and TRBJ2-6, with a possible D match to TRBD1 (5 bases). The V gene's germline CDR1 is SGHVS and CDR2 FNYEAQ. The CDR3 spans 15 residues. V gave up 5 bases and J gave up 0 bases, with 8 bases separating them. In nucleotides, the CDR3 is TGTGCCAGCAGCCTGACAGCCTCTGGGGCCAACGTCCTGACTTTC. As protein: CASSLTASGANVLTF.

The rearrangement links TRBV5-4 to TRBJ2-7; tentative D call: TRBD2 (6 bases). The germline V gene encodes CDR1 SGHNT and CDR2 YYREEE (reference sequence). The length of the CDR3 is 14 residues. V was pared by 2 bases and J by 4 bases, with 13 bases between. The CDR3 spells CASSFGGLAYEQYF. For the CDR3, the DNA is TGTGCCAGCAGCTTCGGAGGGCTCGCGTACGAGCAGTACTTC.

The chain joins TRBV19 to TRBJ1-2, with D hard to call. Germline V CDR1 and CDR2: LNHDA, SQIVND (reference sequence). The CDR3 runs 13 residues. With 1 base removed from V and 2 bases from J, the gap between germline ends came to 5 bases. Written as DNA, the CDR3 is TGTGCCAGTAGTATAGGCGAGAACTATGGCTACACCTTC. Translation: CASSIGENYGYTF.

This clone was observed a single time. This rearrangement joins TRBV11-3 to TRBJ2-1, with TRBD2 matching 8 bases. Trimming at V came to 4 bases and at J to 7 bases, leaving 9 bases not matched to a gene. The CDR3 covers 15 residues. Germline V gene data show CDR1 as SGHNT and CDR2 as YENEEA. This CDR3 reads CASSSYTGGLNEQFF. The CDR3 DNA is TGTGCCAGCAGCTCCTATACGGGGGGGCTTAATGAGCAGTTCTTC.

Remarks on this clone: The junction and the germline gene differ at one end; a read error may be behind it. The V call is TRBV7-9, the J call TRBJ2-5; TRBD1 matches at 8 bases. The CDR3 runs to 14 residues. CDR1 is SEHNR and CDR2 is FQNEAQ in the germline V gene (reference sequence). CDR3 residues: CSSSLDRGQETQYF. The CDR3 DNA is TGTTCCAGCAGCTTAGACAGGGGACAAGAGACCCAGTACTTC.

This chain uses TRBV28 with TRBJ2-3; 8 positions match TRBD2. Germline loops: CDR1 MDHEN, CDR2 SYDVKM. CDR3 size: 16 residues. The J segment lost 4 bases and the V segment lost 3 bases, leaving 9 bases of the junction unmatched. Written as DNA, the CDR3 is TGTGCCAGCAGTTTTAAGGGACTAGAAGATGCAGATACGCAGTATTTT. Residues: CASSFKGLEDADTQYF.

This clone appeared a few times. The rearrangement uses TRBV11-3 and TRBJ2-5; perhaps TRBD1 as D (6 bases). V was shortened by 3 bases and J by 5 bases, with 16 bases between the two germline ends. This CDR3 is 15 amino acids long. The germline gives CDR1 SGHNT, CDR2 YENEEA. The CDR3 DNA is TGTGCCAGCAGCTTCCAATCAGGGGCGTGGGAGACCCAGTACTTC. Amino acid sequence: CASSFQSGAWETQYF.

This clone was recorded only once. The chain couples TRBV27 to TRBJ2-2, with TRBD2 matching 7 bases. Per germline, CDR1 MNHEY and CDR2 SMNVEV (reference sequence). With V trimmed by 2 bases and J by 6 bases, 6 bases remained unmatched. This CDR3 contains 15 residues. CDR3 in amino acids: CASSLASGYPGELFF. The CDR3 nucleotides are TGTGCCAGCAGTTTAGCTAGCGGCTATCCCGGGGAGCTGTTTTTT.

V gene TRBV18 combines with J gene TRBJ1-3; 9 positions agree with TRBD1. Germline loops: CDR1 KGHSH, CDR2 LQKENI. The CDR3 covers 16 residues. Germline trimming cut 3 bases from V and 1 base from J; bases unmatched to any gene: 4. The CDR3 bases are TGTGCCAGCTCACCGGGACAGGGAACTTCTGGAAACACCATATATTTT. Translating gives CASSPGQGTSGNTIYF. The full variable domain, with the rest looked up from reference TRBV18 and TRBJ1-3, is NAGVMQNPRHLVRRRGQEARLRCSPMKGHSHVYWYRQLPEEGLKFMVYLQKENIIDESGMPKERFSAEFPKEGPSILRIQQVVRGDSAAYFCASSPGQGTSGNTIYFGEGSWLTVV.